The 12 T cell receptor beta chains below all came from one sample that was sequenced in a study of T-cell memory formation after mild COVID-19. MiXCR, applied by TCRdb to the 5' RACE reads, yields one record per CDR3 protein. This table has about 100,000 distinct CDR3 sequences, 15% to 20% appearing once. Sample: PBMCs or a T cell subset sorted from them (not recorded which). All receptors come from a man younger than 35 who had mild COVID-19 (a few samples of this study predate the infection). Cell type and time point are not known.

The sample holds a few counts of this clonotype. The V gene is TRBV20-1, the J gene TRBJ2-5; D is unclear. This CDR3 is built from 12 residues. CDR1 is DFQATT and CDR2 is SNEGSKA in the germline V gene (reference sequence). Trimming left V 2 bases short and J 5 bases short, with 9 bases between. CDR3 region: CSARTGGETQYF. The DNA for the CDR3 is TGCAGTGCTAGAACCGGTGGGGAGACCCAGTACTTC.

This clonotype was detected once. The V and J genes are TRBV5-4 and TRBJ2-7; 9 bases match TRBD2. Unmatched junction bases numbered 1, after V lost 0 bases and J lost 0 bases. The CDR3 is made up of 15 amino acids. Germline loops: CDR1 SGHNT, CDR2 YYREEE (reference sequence). CDR3 sequence (DNA): TGTGCCAGCAGCTTGGCAGCGGGGGGCTCCTACGAGCAGTACTTC. Protein: CASSLAAGGSYEQYF.

The table lists this clonotype with many counts. The CDR3 reads CATSRGNQETQYF. The CDR3 DNA reads TGTGCCACAAGTAGAGGCAACCAAGAGACCCAGTACTTC. The chain carries TRBV24-1 and TRBJ2-5; D not resolved. V lost 10 bases to trimming and J lost 0 bases, with 11 bases between them. CDR1 KGHDR and CDR2 SFDVKD come from the germline V gene. The CDR3 is made up of 13 amino acids.

The chain employs TRBV6-5 and TRBJ1-2; D perhaps matches TRBD1 (6 bases). Germline assignment: CDR1 MNHEY and CDR2 SVGAGI. The CDR3 has 14 amino acids. V was shortened by 2 bases and J by 4 bases, with 11 bases between the two germline ends. DNA for the CDR3: TGTGCCAGCAGTTACATGGGGGGCTCCTATGGCTACACCTTC. The encoded protein is CASSYMGGSYGYTF.

The chain is built from TRBV7-2 and TRBJ1-3; D gene uncertain. The germline V and J ends were trimmed by 1 base and 3 bases, with 10 bases remaining between them. The CDR3 extends over 15 amino acids. Germline V CDR1 and CDR2: SGHTA, FQGNSA. CDR3 region: CASSLVSWVGNTIYF. CDR3 coding DNA: TGTGCCAGCAGCTTAGTATCCTGGGTTGGAAACACCATATATTTT.

This clonotype was seen a handful of times. This rearrangement joins TRBV18 to TRBJ2-6; tentative D call: TRBD1 (6 bases). V gave up 5 bases and J gave up 3 bases, with 17 bases separating them. Germline V gene sequence: CDR1 KGHSH, CDR2 LQKENI. CDR3 length: 17 residues. CDR3 in amino acids: CASSWGTSRIGANVLTF. CDR3 nucleotide sequence: TGTGCCAGCTCATGGGGGACAAGCCGAATTGGGGCCAACGTCCTGACTTTC.

The chain employs TRBV20-1 and TRBJ1-5, with D possibly matching TRBD1 (5 bases). V shed 3 bases and J shed 0 bases, with 12 bases lying between them. This CDR3 has 15 amino acids. From germline, CDR1 is DFQATT and CDR2 SNEGSKA (reference sequence). Here the CDR3 DNA reads TGCAGTGCTAGGAAAGGGGCTTATAGCAATCAGCCCCAGCATTTT. It is translated as CSARKGAYSNQPQHF.

This clonotype came up many times. The rearrangement joins TRBV20-1 to TRBJ2-3, with 11 bases matching TRBD2. V lost 0 bases and J lost 6; bases outside the gene matches: 11. Germline values: CDR1 DFQATT, CDR2 SNEGSKA (reference sequence). The CDR3 runs 17 residues. CDR3 DNA sequence: TGCAGTGCTAGAGATCCGGGTAGCGGGGGGGCCGCGGATACGCAGTATTTT. This gives the protein CSARDPGSGGAADTQYF.

The chain links TRBV7-2 to TRBJ2-1, with 12 bases aligning to TRBD2. CDR1 and CDR2 from the germline V gene are SGHTA and FQGNSA. The CDR3 sequence is 15 residues long. Trimming cost V 2 bases and J 6 bases; bases outside gene matches: 2. For the CDR3, the DNA is TGTGCCAGCAGCTTATCACTAGCGGGAGGCAATGAGCAGTTCTTC. This codes for CASSLSLAGGNEQFF.

Many counts were recorded for this clonotype. A read error is possible here, since a much larger clone lies one base away. V gene TRBV6-5 combines with J gene TRBJ2-3, with D maybe TRBD2 (7 bases). V dropped 2 bases and J dropped 4 bases, with 10 bases sitting between them. The CDR3 covers 14 residues. In germline, CDR1 is MNHEY, CDR2 SVGAGI. This CDR3 reads CASSYGGAADTQYF. The CDR3 DNA reads TGTGCCAGCAGTTACGGGGGGGCCGCAGATACGCAGTATTTT.

This clonotype was picked up a small number of times. V gene TRBV6-5 combines with J gene TRBJ2-7; TRBD1 matches at 12 bases. Germline V lookup: CDR1 MNHEY, CDR2 SVGAGI. V dropped 5 bases and J dropped 2; count of bases not matched to a gene: 4. CDR3 size: 15 residues. CDR3 nucleotides: TGTGCCAGCAGTCGAAGGGACAGGGGGCCCTACGAGCAGTACTTC. Its protein is CASSRRDRGPYEQYF.

This clonotype appeared a few times. This chain links TRBV12-3 or TRBV12-4 with TRBJ1-2, with 8 bases identical to TRBD1. The J segment lost 4 bases and the V segment lost 6 bases, leaving 7 bases of the junction unmatched. CDR3 length: 14 residues. The CDR3 region is CASRSTGAVYGYTF. CDR3 nucleotide sequence: TGTGCCAGCAGGTCGACAGGGGCAGTCTATGGCTACACCTTC.